Following are 22 T cell receptor beta chains from one sample sequenced in a study of cytomegalovirus exposure and HLA in healthy donors. Use of 60 Vbeta and 13 Jbeta primers characterized the PCR. Clones were sequenced by immunoSEQ multiplex PCR, and TCRdb holds only the in-frame ones, with some missing. The data hold approximately 160,000 clones, with roughly 77% observed a single time. The sequencing sample was made of PBMCs. Receptor source: a woman between 40 and 55 years old in good health and CMV-seropositive.

This clone was picked up a small number of times. This rearrangement joins TRBV4-2 to TRBJ1-1, with 7 bases matching TRBD1. J gave up 6 bases and V 1 base, and 8 bases lay outside the gene matches. CDR1 and CDR2 (germline): LGHNA, YNFKEQ. The CDR3 has 15 amino acids. CDR3: CASSQGRQGVPEAFF. As DNA, the CDR3 is TGTGCCAGCAGCCAAGGGAGACAGGGTGTACCTGAAGCTTTCTTT.

The J gene is TRBJ1-1, the V gene TRBV4-1; 8 nucleotides line up with TRBD1. Germline CDR1 is MGHRA and CDR2 is YSYEKL. Trimming removed 1 base from V and 2 bases from J; junction bases left unmatched: 3. CDR3 length: 15 amino acids. In DNA, the CDR3 is TGCGCCAGCAGCCAAGTTGGACAGGGAAACACTGAAGCTTTCTTT. As protein: CASSQVGQGNTEAFF.

Only a few counts were recorded for this clone. V and J are TRBV4-1 and TRBJ2-7; perhaps TRBD1 as D (6 bases). The CDR3 is made up of 14 amino acids. Trimming shortened V by 4 bases and J by 6 bases, and 16 bases separated the two germline ends. Looked up from germline, CDR1 is MGHRA and CDR2 is YSYEKL. The CDR3 sequence is CASSRGQAGGEQYF. The CDR3, as DNA: TGCGCCAGCAGCCGGGGACAAGCTGGGGGCGAGCAGTACTTC.

V and J are TRBV7-8 and TRBJ1-1, with D perhaps matching TRBD1 (6 bases). Trimming left V 4 bases short and J 11 bases short, with 14 bases between. The CDR3 length is 12 residues. Germline CDR1 SGHVS, CDR2 FQNEAQ. CDR3 residues: CASSSDSSRAFF. As DNA, the CDR3 is TGTGCCAGCAGCTCGGACAGTTCCAGGGCTTTCTTT. Full variable domain (rest looked up from reference TRBV7-8 and TRBJ1-1): GAGVSQSPRYKVAKRGQDVALRCDPISGHVSLFWYQQALGQGPEFLTYFQNEAQLDKSGLPSDRFFAERPEGSVSTLKIQRTQQEDSAVYLCASSSDSSRAFFGQGTRLTVV.

CDR3 amino acids: CASSPTVNTEAFF. In DNA, the CDR3 is TGTGCCAGCAGTCCGACAGTGAACACTGAAGCTTTCTTT. This chain connects TRBV6-1 to TRBJ1-1, with D possibly matching TRBD1 (5 bases). This CDR3 is 13 amino acids long. Germline values: CDR1 MNHNS, CDR2 SASEGT. Trimming pared 5 bases from V and 0 bases from J, leaving 7 bases between.

This rearrangement joins TRBV19 to TRBJ2-7; 10 nucleotides align to TRBD1. V was clipped by 6 bases and J by 2 bases; unmatched bases: 10. Germline CDR1 reads LNHDA; CDR2 reads SQIVND (reference sequence). The CDR3 length is 16 residues. In DNA, the CDR3 is TGTGCCAGTAGCCTACTGGACAGGGGGGTCGCCTACGAGCAGTACTTC. Its translation is CASSLLDRGVAYEQYF.

This clone came up once. Written as DNA, the CDR3 is TGTGCCAGCAGCTGGACAGGGGGGGTTGGGGATGAAGCTTTCTTT. It yields the protein CASSWTGGVGDEAFF. The chain has TRBV7-9 and TRBJ1-1, with TRBD1 matching 10 bases. The CDR3 runs to 15 residues. Per germline, CDR1 SEHNR and CDR2 FQNEAQ (reference sequence). J lost 7 bases, V lost 4 bases, and 9 bases had no gene match.

V is TRBV6-4 and J is TRBJ2-5; D is perhaps TRBD2 (5 bases). The V end lost 0 bases, the J end lost 4 bases, and 6 bases lay between the germline ends. The CDR3 length is 13 residues. CDR1 and CDR2 (germline): MRHNA, SNTAGT. Here the CDR3 DNA reads TGTGCCAGCAGTGACTCTGCGGGAGAGACCCAGTACTTC. This codes for CASSDSAGETQYF.

This clone was counted between two and nine times. V usage is TRBV9 and J usage is TRBJ1-5, with 8 bases aligning to TRBD1. Germline V CDR1 and CDR2: SGDLS, YYNGEE. This CDR3 is 15 amino acids long. The trim removed 6 bases at V and 2 bases at J, leaving 7 bases unmatched. Written as DNA, the CDR3 is TGTGCCAGCACCCAGACAGGGGCTGGCAATCAGCCCCAGCATTTT. Its translation: CASTQTGAGNQPQHF. Full variable domain (missing parts from reference TRBV9 and TRBJ1-5): DSGVTQTPKHLITATGQRVTLRCSPRSGDLSVYWYQQSLDQGLQFLIQYYNGEERAKGNILERFSAQQFPDLHSELNLSSLELGDSALYFCASTQTGAGNQPQHFGDGTRLSIL.

V gene TRBV6-5 combines with J gene TRBJ1-1; D is perhaps TRBD1 (5 bases). Germline V gene sequence: CDR1 MNHEY, CDR2 SVGAGI. The CDR3 sequence is 13 residues long. V lost 4 bases to trimming and J lost 11 bases, with 17 bases between them. CDR3: CASSSLSQGRAFF. The CDR3 DNA reads as TGTGCCAGCAGTTCCCTGTCCCAGGGAAGGGCTTTCTTT.

The chain employs TRBV5-5 and TRBJ2-2; D gene uncertain. This CDR3 region has 16 residues. V dropped 6 bases and J dropped 6 bases, with 21 bases sitting between them. Germline CDR1 reads SGHKS; CDR2 reads YYEKEE (reference sequence). CDR3 nucleotides: TGTGCCAGCACCCTATCTTCCCTCACCCGGGCCGGGGAGCTGTTTTTT. Amino acids: CASTLSSLTRAGELFF.

V usage is TRBV7-9 and J usage is TRBJ1-2; D gene uncertain. V gave up 0 bases and J gave up 5 bases, with 7 bases separating them. CDR3 length: 13 residues. Germline CDR1 is SEHNR and CDR2 is FQNEAQ (reference sequence). In nucleotides, the CDR3 is TGTGCCAGCAGCTTAGCGGTGCAGTATGGCTACACCTTC. It codes for CASSLAVQYGYTF.

This chain links TRBV6-1 with TRBJ2-3, with 10 bases fitting TRBD2. Germline CDR1 and CDR2: MNHNS and SASEGT. After removal of 4 bases from V and 6 bases from J, the junction contained 7 bases not matched to a gene. The length of the CDR3 is 15 residues. This chain's CDR3 is CASSGAGGPGDTQYF. DNA for the CDR3: TGTGCCAGCAGTGGAGCGGGGGGGCCAGGTGATACGCAGTATTTT.

The chain carries TRBV30 and TRBJ2-7; the match to TRBD2 covers 10 bases. Germline-derived CDR1 and CDR2 are GTSNPN and SVGIG (reference sequence). Trimming cost V 2 bases and J 3 bases; bases outside gene matches: 4. The CDR3 length is 14 residues. Written as DNA, the CDR3 is TGTGCCTGGAGTTTAGCGGGAGGAGGCTACGAGCAGTACTTC. It translates to CAWSLAGGGYEQYF.

A single count supports this clone. The rearrangement uses TRBV6-1 and TRBJ2-7; the match to TRBD1 covers 12 bases. The CDR3 has 15 amino acids. Germline V gene sequence: CDR1 MNHNS, CDR2 SASEGT. Trimming at V came to 3 bases and at J to 0 bases, leaving 0 bases not matched to a gene. In nucleotides, the CDR3 is TGTGCCAGCAGTGAGGGACAGGGGGCCTCCTACGAGCAGTACTTC. Its protein product is CASSEGQGASYEQYF.

This clone turned up a few times. The J gene is TRBJ2-5, the V gene TRBV2; D remains unclear. The V and J ends lost 0 bases and 4 bases respectively, with 15 bases between them. The CDR3 has 16 residues. Germline V CDR1 and CDR2: SNHLY, FYNNEI. CDR3 bases: TGTGCCAGCAGTGAAGCGCTTCGTGGGCCCGGAGAGACCCAGTACTTC. Protein sequence: CASSEALRGPGETQYF.

This chain links TRBV7-9 with TRBJ2-1; 8 bases are a match to TRBD1. CDR1 SEHNR and CDR2 FQNEAQ come from the germline V gene (reference sequence). V gave up 6 bases and J gave up 7 bases; unmatched junction bases: 8. The CDR3 covers 14 residues. The CDR3 DNA reads TGTGCCAGCAGTTCTGGACAGGGTGGGAATGAGCAGTTCTTC. Translating it yields CASSSGQGGNEQFF.

This clone was seen once. The chain couples TRBV6-1 to TRBJ2-2; D is possibly TRBD1 (5 bases). Germline loops: CDR1 MNHNS, CDR2 SASEGT. CDR3 length equals 14 residues. Trimming took off 6 bases at V and 0 bases at J, with 8 bases between the two ends. CDR3 sequence reads: CASRSGSNTGELFF. CDR3 bases: TGTGCCAGCAGGTCAGGGTCGAACACCGGGGAGCTGTTTTTT.

The chain links TRBV5-1 to TRBJ2-3; 7 nucleotides agree with TRBD1. The CDR3 runs to 13 residues. Germline V lookup: CDR1 SGHRS, CDR2 YFSETQ. V lost 4 bases and J lost 5; bases outside the gene matches: 4. The CDR3 bases are TGCGCCAGCAGCCTGGGGACAGAAGATACGCAGTATTTT. Its translation: CASSLGTEDTQYF.

This clone was counted a single time. The chain couples TRBV4-3 to TRBJ2-3; 10 bases align to TRBD1. The CDR3 has 16 amino acids. Trimming removed 4 bases from V and 2 bases from J; junction bases left unmatched: 6. CDR1 is LGHNA, CDR2 YSLEER, per germline. CDR3 bases: TGCGCCAGCAGCCCCCGGACAGGGGGTATCACAGATACGCAGTATTTT. This translates into CASSPRTGGITDTQYF.

V and J are TRBV27 and TRBJ2-1; perhaps TRBD2 as D (6 bases). CDR1 and CDR2 (germline): MNHEY, SMNVEV (reference sequence). The CDR3 covers 16 residues. V gave up 3 bases and J gave up 1 base, with 13 bases separating them. This chain's CDR3 is CASSFRIAVSYNEQFF. The CDR3 region has the DNA TGTGCCAGCAGTTTTAGGATAGCGGTTTCCTACAATGAGCAGTTCTTC.

V usage is TRBV7-9 and J usage is TRBJ1-2, with TRBD1 identical over 9 bases. The J segment lost 5 bases and the V segment lost 4 bases, leaving 17 bases of the junction unmatched. Germline lookup yields CDR1 SEHNR and CDR2 FQNEAQ (reference sequence). The CDR3 is 18 residues long. Here the CDR3 reads CASSSARGDGQGKYGYTF. The DNA of the CDR3 is TGTGCCAGCAGCTCCGCGAGGGGGGATGGACAGGGGAAGTATGGCTACACCTTC.